This T cell receptor (beta chain) was found in a study of T cell responses to AZD1222 COVID-19 vaccine. Findings of the study overall: Of spike-specific TCRs, nearly half reportedly target regions left unmutated in variants.

The protocol was immunoSEQ multiplex PCR, while the TCRdb copy is restricted to in-frame clones and leaves out a portion. This sample has 57,000 or so clones, with roughly 70% found just once. In regard to this clone: Its specificity is unknown.

The CDR3 has 15 amino acids. The germline gives CDR1 SGHTA, CDR2 FQGNSA. V dropped 2 bases and J dropped 10; count of bases not matched to a gene: 8. This chain links TRBV7-2 with TRBJ1-6, with TRBD1 matching 7 bases. This sequence was found in an adult in good health. The sequences come from peripheral blood, collected on day 0 of AZD1222 vaccination. CDR3 sequence reads: CASSLRGGMGSPLHF. The CDR3 DNA is TGTGCCAGCAGCTTAAGAGGGGGCATGGGATCACCCCTCCACTTT.